This note documents a single TCR beta chain sequence. It has no known antigen specificity. No per-base quality is available; no much larger clone lies one base away. These data originate in a study of cytomegalovirus exposure and HLA in healthy donors listed by TCRdb under 2017. About the study as a whole: An earlier analysis of several hundred of the donors reported 276 Gb of sequence data and 95 million to 120 million unique TCR beta sequences obtained from around 180 million T cells. Roughly 300 gigabases of sequencing data and 70 million to 95 million unique TCR sequences made up an early release that covered 500 to 650 HLA-typed donors. Because of strong linkage in the cohort, roughly five DR-DQ haplotypes were treated as single units for association and clustering. In addition to the first cohort of 666 subjects, a separate validation cohort of under 150 different subjects was used. Donor age, sex, ethnicity and CMV serostatus were compiled together with the repertoire data. The study profiled the T cell repertoires of 500 to 800 subjects by immunosequencing and related them to cytomegalovirus serostatus. Typing coverage varied by locus: roughly 620-640 donors for A, B, C, DRB1 and DQB1; approximately 500 for DQA1; around 570 for DPA1; approximately 470 for DPB1. In an earlier analysis of 500 to 650 of the donors, high-throughput TCR beta sequencing was used to judge whether each TCR beta V gene segment behaved as functional or pseudogenic. Every discovery cohort repertoire had been produced on one sequencing platform. In a later analysis, previously published TCR beta repertoires from 550 to 700 donors were re-analyzed and high-resolution HLA genotyping was added so that TCR occurrence patterns could be studied. Of the roughly 430 genotyped donors, 81% fell in the genetic ancestry cluster associated with self-reported Caucasian donors. Among roughly 400 genotyped donors of the cohort, an average of about 240,000 unique TCR beta nucleotide sequences were sequenced per donor, approximately 20% of them non-productive. Genome-wide SNP genotypes for about three fifths of the 666 donors were used in a later genetic analysis, which treated that subset as a discovery cohort. The study combined high-throughput TCR immunosequencing, statistical association of individual TCRs with disease status, and machine learning to predict cytomegalovirus infection status. Rather than using new phenotypic data, the later analysis identified candidate immune exposures from TCR beta sequences and from how often those sequences occurred across donors. Class I and class II HLA loci were covered by the typing at four-digit resolution. The study aimed to test whether cataloging public T cell receptors could reveal signatures of past pathogen exposure. Overall study outcomes, separate from this receptor: When HLA alleles, especially DR and DQ, strongly co-occurred, attributing TCR associations to individual alleles was difficult. In a later genetic analysis, fewer N-insertions in productive TCRs were reported among donors in an Asian-associated ancestry cluster than the roughly 700-donor mean. In a later analysis, several top co-occurrence clusters were reported to appear linked to parvovirus B19, influenza, CMV and Epstein-Barr virus. For the cohort, immune exposure information was limited to CMV serostatus. Correlated functional status among segregating V segments might be attributable to linkage disequilibrium, but an unknown experimental factor could not be ruled out. In a later analysis, HLA-associated TCR beta chains showed more clonal expansion and lower generation probabilities than non-associated chains that were equally common. In the study, about 150 TCR beta chains were listed as associated with cytomegalovirus. A further reported finding was that TCR beta sequences accurately predicted the HLA-A and HLA-B alleles for most subjects in the first cohort. A cluster of highly shared sequence variants was judged likely to be a technical artifact of the sequencing pipeline. According to a later analysis, most CMV-associated TCR beta chains appeared to be HLA-restricted, and the HLA associations seemed to be driven largely by CMV exposure. In a later genetic analysis, a missense DCLRE1C variant was associated with V-gene and J-gene trimming of TCR beta chains, and the association was replicated in an independent cohort. It was suggested by the authors that the approach could potentially be generalized to other disease states and immunological phenotypes. In vitro tests confirmed that a few of the cytomegalovirus-associated TCR beta chains recognize cytomegalovirus antigens. Roughly uniform sequencing depth across donors was assumed in presence/absence analyses, although this assumption may not hold. This cohort had only TCR beta chains sequenced, and the lack of alpha or paired-chain data limited which features could be detected. Cytomegalovirus status was reported to be diagnosed by the classifier with high specificity and sensitivity in both the original and validation cohorts. A later analysis associated 17,000 or so TCR beta sequences with specific HLA alleles at a false discovery rate of 0.05. Because counts were too low, approximately 18 rarely observed V segments, including chromosome 9 orphons, were excluded from the earlier analysis of about 500 of the donors. Because HLA typing was missing for some donors at each locus, association tests included only the typed subset. Most TCR sequences were seen in very few donors, while some public TCRs were found in many individuals. According to a later analysis, TCR association rates differed among HLA loci, with DRB1 alleles showing the most associated TCRs and HLA-C alleles showing the fewest. In an earlier analysis of roughly 560 of the donors, most TCR beta V segments were observed in productive rearrangements about 90% or about 30% of the time, broadly matching IMGT annotations.

In total, more than 500 healthy bone marrow donors made up the cohort. At the time of sampling, all cohort members were nominally healthy, though unrecorded immune exposures were likely present. The donor was CMV seropositive and was included in the group of approximately 300 seropositive cohort members. A peripheral blood sample was collected from each donor, and TCR beta sequencing was performed on peripheral blood mononuclear cells. Genomic DNA was extracted from the blood cell samples with the Qiagen DNeasy Blood Extraction Kit. Libraries were made using the immunoSEQ multiplex PCR assay. For the multiplex PCR, a mixture combining 60 forward primers for TCR Vbeta segments and 13 reverse primers for TCR Jbeta segments was used. The CDR3 region of rearranged TCR beta genes was amplified from genomic DNA by a multiplex PCR assay. The amplified TCR beta libraries were sequenced on the Illumina HiSeq System as 87-base-pair reads. The paper's data handling went like this. Across the roughly 700 repertoires, a later analysis counted 80 million or so unique TCR beta chains, roughly 11 million of which were shared by at least two donors. Raw reads were error-corrected and collapsed into unique sequences by a nearest-neighbor algorithm in which closely related sequences were merged to remove PCR and sequencing errors. CDR3 sequences were aligned to IMGT reference sequences to assign V, D and J gene segments. For a sequence to be retained, at least a six-nucleotide match to both a V gene segment and a J gene segment was required. A rearrangement was called productive if the CDR3 had no stop codons and remained in frame with V and J, and every other rearrangement was called non-productive. CDR3 was defined according to IMGT convention as the region running from the second conserved V-encoded cysteine to the conserved J-encoded phenylalanine. The earlier analysis of more than 450 of the donors excluded sequences that lacked an unambiguous match to a single V gene segment. An earlier analysis of under 750 of the donors called V segments functional above 56.7% productive rearrangements and segregating when the between-donor standard deviation exceeded 5%. To diagnose cytomegalovirus status from the catalog of TCR beta chain sequences, a statistical classification framework was built. In a later analysis, V and J genes were assigned by comparing TCR nucleotide sequences against IMGT/GENE-DB human TR gene sequences. A later analysis assigned CDR3 sequences and most-parsimonious VDJ recombination scenarios with the TCRdist pipeline. A later analysis defined each TCR beta chain by its CDR3 amino acid sequence plus V-gene family, and excluded reads lacking a unique V-gene family. As a way to deal with suspected cross-contamination and a sequencing artifact, a later analysis dropped 500 to 700 nucleotide sequences that were highly shared and had low generation probability. In a later analysis, a clonal expansion index for each public chain was calculated from normalized within-repertoire ranks of inferred template counts. A later analysis computed generation probabilities with a VDJ recombination model fitted to out-of-frame rearrangements, and checked the results against IGoR. In a later analysis, TCR-TCR, TCR-HLA and TCR-CMV co-occurrence was scored with hypergeometric tests, and a repertoire-size bias correction was applied to TCR pairs. A later analysis estimated false discovery rates by permuting HLA or CMV assignments 20 times. In a later analysis, co-occurring TCRs were grouped using DBSCAN, with TCRdist sequence similarity added in when clustering inside HLA-allele-positive subsets. Co-occurrence clustering excluded repertoires with fewer than 30,000 or more than 120,000 public chains, plus five with anomalous nucleotide sharing. Held by TCRdb, this immuneACCESS table contains in-frame sequences only and omits some clones. Under half of the omission traces to an unresolved V gene where checked; the cause of the rest is unknown. That table furnishes V, J and clone size, whereas the DNA furnished D and trimming. The sample data list roughly 150,000 clones, and over 80% of these were observed just once. The ten largest clones add up to approximately 1.5% of the sample.

The receptor was isolated from a girl aged 10-17 years in good health and CMV-seropositive. What was sequenced was PBMCs.

The nucleotide sequence reads as follows: TGTGCCAGCAGTTTACAGGGAGCGGGAATCAATGAGCAGTTCTTC. It codes for CASSLQGAGINEQFF. This sequence uses TRBV28 and TRBJ2-1, with 7 middle bases fitting TRBD2. Unmatched junction bases come to 7, with V trimmed by 2 bases and J by 6 bases. As encoded in the germline V gene, CDR1 is MDHEN while CDR2 is SYDVKM. The CDR3 measures 15 amino acids from cysteine to phenylalanine. The entry retains the CDR3 DNA only, 45 bases that are in frame from base 1.